This T cell receptor beta chain was found in a study of beta chain features in type 1 diabetes. The wider study: The examined sorted cells totaled approximately 100 million across samples.

CDR3 length: 16 residues. Trimming took 1 base from V and 7 from J, leaving 17 bases between them. Germline V gene data show CDR1 as SGHAT and CDR2 as FQNNGV. The isolated RNA, all of it, was reverse transcribed, so expressed TCRB transcripts were what got sequenced. Sequenced naive, central memory and regulatory T cell samples produced an average of around 3.9 million reads. Here immunoSEQ multiplex PCR was the method, and the copy in TCRdb shows in-frame clones only, minus some. This table holds 300,000 to 350,000 clones, less than 10% found once. The sample taken for sequencing was central memory CD4+ T cells from blood. The chain joins TRBV11-2 to TRBJ1-5, with no clear D. The receptor's source is a woman aged 18-30 years in good health. The CDR3 DNA follows: TGTGCCAGCAGCTTAGGGCTCCCGGGATTGGGGCAGCCCCAGCATTTT. This sequence encodes CASSLGLPGLGQPQHF.